This TCR beta chain was captured by sequencing in a study of T-cell memory formation after mild COVID-19 listed by TCRdb under 2021. Background for the entire study: TCR sequence clusters from the two donors were found to be largely donor specific. T-cell clones expanding and contracting after mild COVID-19 in two donors were tracked by longitudinal TCRalpha and TCRbeta repertoire sequencing. The cohort comprised two young, previously healthy adult volunteers, one female and one male. What the authors observed across the whole study: SARS-CoV-2 specificity was not confirmed for the second-wave clones peaking on day 37. Balanced CD4/CD8 phenotypes were observed for clones contracting from day 15 to 85, whereas a bias towards CD4+ was observed for a second wave of clones expanding from day 15 to 37. Some responding clones were detected in pre-infection memory, which suggested that pre-existing cross-reactive memory T cells had joined the SARS-CoV-2 response. Contracting CD4+ clones were located mainly in the CM and EM memory subsets, whereas CD8+ clones were found to be enriched in EMRA. The study covered only a couple of mild cases, and larger cohorts including severe cases with pre-infection samples were considered necessary.

Sequencing instrument: Illumina NovaSeq 6000. cDNA libraries for TCRalpha and TCRbeta were prepared by 5'RACE using constant-segment primers, with sample barcodes and unique molecular identifiers added. RNA was extracted from every sample with Trizol reagent. Libraries were amplified in two PCR steps, with a second sample barcode and Illumina TruSeq adapters added in the second step. Sequencing of the libraries was done on an Illumina NovaSeq, producing 2 x 150 bp paired-end reads. On the study's bioinformatics: Demultiplexing of reads and collapsing into UMI-guided consensus sequences were performed with migec v1.2.7. Using mixcr v2.1.11, UMI consensuses were aligned to TRA and TRB V and J templates and then assembled into clonotypes. Clonotypes were classified as expanded or contracted when called significant by both edgeR and NoisET, with noise models trained on biological replicates. edgeR calls used a false discovery rate-adjusted p below 0.01 and a log2 fold-change threshold of 1. As an exploratory analysis of dynamics, PCA with hierarchical clustering was applied to max-normalized trajectories of the 1000 most abundant clonotypes. Each responding clone was given a CD4 or CD8 phenotype based on the CD4+ and CD8+ repertoires, which had been sequenced separately. Using fastp at Q25 and MiXCR, TCRdb reprocessed the public reads and kept productive beta chains. CDR3 protein duplicates are merged, each entry listing the most common genes and DNA. For this entry, the V and J calls and clone size follow TCRdb and not the study's own pipeline. The sample table holds 540,000 or so distinct CDR3 sequences, of which roughly 20% were seen once. In total, the top ten clones hold approximately 12% of the sample.

PBMCs were isolated by Ficoll-Paque density gradient centrifugation. This clonotype was counted at least ten times. The specificity of this receptor is unknown. The record has no base qualities; no much larger clone is one base away. CDR1 and CDR2 were assigned from the germline V gene as MGHDK and SYGVNS. The CDR3 sequence holds 14 residues, the cysteine and phenylalanine included. Only the CDR3 part of the read is kept: 42 bases, read in frame from the first base. From V the trimming removes 4 bases and from J it removes 3 bases, while the gene matches leave 4 bases of the junction unaccounted for. Recombination connected TRBV25-1 to TRBJ2-7; 9 of the junction bases match TRBD1. This TCR came from an adult woman who had mild COVID-19 (a few samples of this study predate the infection). The sample titles of this study are shuffled in the database, so cell type and time point are left out; the donor was told from shared clones. The sequencing input was PBMCs or a T cell subset sorted from them (not recorded which). The nucleotide sequence is TGTGCCAGCAGTGTTCCGGGACAGGGCTACGAGCAGTACTTC. Its protein is CASSVPGQGYEQYF.